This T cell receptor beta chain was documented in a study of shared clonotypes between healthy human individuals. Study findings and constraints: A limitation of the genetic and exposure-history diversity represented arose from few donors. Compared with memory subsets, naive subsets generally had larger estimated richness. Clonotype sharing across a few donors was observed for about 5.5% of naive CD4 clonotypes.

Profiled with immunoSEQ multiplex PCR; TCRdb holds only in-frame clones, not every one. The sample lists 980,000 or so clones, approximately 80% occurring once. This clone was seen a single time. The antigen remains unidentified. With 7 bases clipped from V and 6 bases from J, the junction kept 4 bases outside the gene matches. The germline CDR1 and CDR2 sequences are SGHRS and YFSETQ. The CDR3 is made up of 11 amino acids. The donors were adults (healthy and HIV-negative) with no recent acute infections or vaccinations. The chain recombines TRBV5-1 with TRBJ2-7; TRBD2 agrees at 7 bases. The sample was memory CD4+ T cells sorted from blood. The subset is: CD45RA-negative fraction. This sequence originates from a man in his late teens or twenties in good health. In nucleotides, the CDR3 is TGCGCCAGCCGGGGAGGGGCCGAGCAGTACTTC. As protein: CASRGGAEQYF. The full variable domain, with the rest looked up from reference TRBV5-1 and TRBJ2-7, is KAGVTQTPRYLIKTRGQQVTLSCSPISGHRSVSWYQQTPGQGLQFLFEYFSETQRNKGNFPGRFSGRQFSNSRSEMNVSTLELGDSALYLCASRGGAEQYFGPGTRLTVT.